The rows below give T cell receptor beta chains drawn from one sample of a study of T cell responses to AZD1222 COVID-19 vaccine. The protocol was immunoSEQ multiplex PCR, while the TCRdb copy is restricted to in-frame clones and leaves out a portion. The table lists more than 90,000 clones, roughly 90% of them singletons, with approximately 15% in the top ten. The input for sequencing was peripheral blood, taken 28 days after the second AZD1222 dose. The source of these receptors is an adult who received the AZD1222 COVID-19 vaccine. CDR3s include the opening cysteine and the closing phenylalanine or tryptophan. D genes are given only for firm matches. Rows may omit the clone size; those that give it use once, few, many or a size class.

CDR3	DNA	size	J	D	V
CASSLAGGYNEQFF	TGTGCCAGTAGTCTAGCGGGAGGCTACAATGAGCAGTTCTTC	-	TRBJ2-1	TRBD2	TRBV19
CASSLVASGANVLTF	TGCGCCAGCAGCTTGGTGGCCTCTGGGGCCAACGTCCTGACTTTC	-	TRBJ2-6	-	TRBV5-1
CSVYSEYGYTF	TGCAGCGTTTACAGCGAATATGGCTACACCTTC	-	TRBJ1-2	-	TRBV29-1
CASSVTTGWETQYF	TGTGCCAGTAGCGTTACTACGGGGTGGGAGACCCAGTACTTC	-	TRBJ2-5	-	TRBV19
CASSLSEGKGASYEQYF	TGTGCCAGCAGCTTAAGTGAAGGGAAAGGGGCATCCTACGAGCAGTACTTC	-	TRBJ2-7	-	TRBV7-9
CASSVGGYSTDTQYF	TGTGCCAGCAGCGTTGGCGGGTATAGCACAGATACGCAGTATTTT	-	TRBJ2-3	-	TRBV9
CASSSTGSGNTIYF	TGTGCCAGTAGTTCGACAGGGTCCGGAAACACCATATATTTT	-	TRBJ1-3	TRBD1	TRBV19
CASTRDQGQPQHF	TGTGCCAGCACCAGGGATCAGGGTCAGCCCCAGCATTTT	-	TRBJ1-5	-	TRBV5-5
CASNPLQGVGNTEAFF	TGTGCCAGTAATCCCCTACAGGGGGTGGGGAACACTGAAGCTTTCTTT	-	TRBJ1-1	TRBD1	TRBV19
CASSLYPNTDTQYF	TGTGCCAGCAGCTTGTATCCTAACACAGATACGCAGTATTTT	-	TRBJ2-3	-	TRBV5-5
CASRTTGYTEAFF	TGTGCCAGCAGAACTACAGGGTACACTGAAGCTTTCTTT	-	TRBJ1-1	-	TRBV28
CASSLTQAYEQYF	TGTGCCAGCAGTTTAACCCAGGCCTACGAGCAGTACTTC	-	TRBJ2-7	-	TRBV12-3/TRBV12-4
CASSSPGQGSEQYF	TGTGCCAGCAGCTCGCCGGGACAGGGGTCCGAGCAGTACTTC	-	TRBJ2-7	TRBD1	TRBV7-9
CASSLQGAEAFF	TGTGCCAGCAGCTTACAGGGGGCGGAAGCTTTCTTT	-	TRBJ1-1	TRBD1	TRBV13
CASSLEGSNTIYF	TGTGCCAGCAGTTTGGAGGGCAGCAACACCATATATTTT	-	TRBJ1-3	-	TRBV27
CASSTPGGRAGELDEQFF	TGTGCCAGCAGCACACCTGGGGGGAGGGCCGGTGAGCTTGATGAGCAGTTCTTC	-	TRBJ2-1	TRBD2	TRBV9
CASSPQDQTSYEQYF	TGTGCCAGCTCACCACAAGACCAGACCTCCTACGAGCAGTACTTC	-	TRBJ2-7	-	TRBV18
CASSLEGQLGEQYF	TGCGCCAGCAGCTTGGAAGGACAGTTGGGGGAGCAGTACTTC	once	TRBJ2-7	-	TRBV5-1
CASRSGDTQYF	TGTGCCAGCAGGTCTGGAGATACGCAGTATTTT	once	TRBJ2-3	-	TRBV28
CASRTGGGSGANVLTF	TGTGCCAGTAGGACAGGGGGGGGATCTGGGGCCAACGTCCTGACTTTC	-	TRBJ2-6	TRBD1	TRBV19
CASSPRVAGSQETQYF	TGTGCCAGCTCACCACGAGTAGCGGGGTCCCAAGAGACCCAGTACTTC	-	TRBJ2-5	TRBD2	TRBV18
CASSDSSTNEKLFF	TGTGCCAGCAGTGACAGTTCAACTAATGAAAAACTGTTTTTT	-	TRBJ1-4	-	TRBV14
CASSPELRGGHEQFF	TGTGCCAGCAGCCCCGAACTACGCGGGGGGCATGAGCAGTTCTTC	once	TRBJ2-1	TRBD2	TRBV5-6
CASWGGATNEKLFF	TGTGCCAGCTGGGGCGGAGCAACTAATGAAAAACTGTTTTTT	-	TRBJ1-4	-	TRBV27